What follows describes a single T cell receptor beta chain. No antigen is known for it. A much larger clone lies a single base off, so this may be a read error. The data belong to a study of T cells in Graves' hyperthyroidism and ophthalmopathy. Clinical symptoms, serum thyroxine, TRAb, thyroid ultrasound and orbital computed tomography informed diagnoses. Study-level results: Blood samples included most of the expanded thyroid clonotypes exceeding 0.001.

Regions amplified from RNA transcripts were the TCR beta CDR3 regions. The study used the HTBI primer set for a first-round RT-PCR of the TCR CDR3. TCRdb re-called the multiplex PCR reads through MiXCR, storing one row per CDR3 protein. In the table there are hundreds of thousands of distinct CDR3 sequences, about 35% of which are singletons. Sequencing used blood. The origin of this receptor is a woman between 40 and 50 years old with Graves' hyperthyroidism.

CDR3 coding DNA: TGTGCCAGCAGCTCGGGACAGGGGATTTGCTACACCTTC. This sequence encodes CASSSGQGICYTF. This sequence joins TRBV11-2 and TRBJ1-2, with 10 bases fitting TRBD1. With V trimmed by 4 bases and J by 9 bases, 5 bases remained unmatched. This CDR3 comprises 13 residues. In germline, CDR1 is SGHAT, CDR2 FQNNGV.